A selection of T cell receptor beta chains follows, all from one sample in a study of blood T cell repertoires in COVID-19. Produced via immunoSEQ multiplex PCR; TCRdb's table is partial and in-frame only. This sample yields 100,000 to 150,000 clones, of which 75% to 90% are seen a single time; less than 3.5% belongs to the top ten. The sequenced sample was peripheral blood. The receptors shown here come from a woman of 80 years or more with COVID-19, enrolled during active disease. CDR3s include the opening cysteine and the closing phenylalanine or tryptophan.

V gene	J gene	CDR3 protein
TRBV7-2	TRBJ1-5	CASSSRTGNNQPQHF
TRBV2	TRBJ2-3	CASRPRTSGGLEQYF
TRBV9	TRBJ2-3	CASSVGVRGADTQYF
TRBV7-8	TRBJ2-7	CASSLLRFSSGQYF
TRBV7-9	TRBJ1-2	CASSDTGPGGDGYTF
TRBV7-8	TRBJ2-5	CASGSGHQETQYF
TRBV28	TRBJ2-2	CAAGPAGVKGIAGELFF
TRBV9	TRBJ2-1	CASSVGQWSSDEQFF
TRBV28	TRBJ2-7	CASSRQGLRYEQYF
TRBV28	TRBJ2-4	CASSFWQGDIQYF
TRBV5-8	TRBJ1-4	CASSLGGLTNEKLFF
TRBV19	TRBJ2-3	CASSIDPAALTDTQYF
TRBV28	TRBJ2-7	CASSPPRGRAYEQYF
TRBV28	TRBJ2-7	CASSASSGRVYEQYF
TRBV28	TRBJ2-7	CASSLEGYEQYF
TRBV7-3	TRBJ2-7	CASSLGALEKQYF
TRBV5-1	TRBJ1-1	CASSPSGVGTEAFF
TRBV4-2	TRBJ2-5	CASSTGTSGGYQETQYF
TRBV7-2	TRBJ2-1	CASSPHGGSGRANEQFF
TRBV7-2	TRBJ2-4	CASGGLAKNIQYF
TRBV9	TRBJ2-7	CASSLTLGGRDEQYF
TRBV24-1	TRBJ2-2	CATSDTSGRLWGTGELFF
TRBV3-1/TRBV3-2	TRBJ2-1	CASSATTAPSQFF
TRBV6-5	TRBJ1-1	CASQLRGEAFF
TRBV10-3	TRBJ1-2	CAISEFPGRNYGYTF
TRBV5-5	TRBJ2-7	CASNLLGGAYYEQYF
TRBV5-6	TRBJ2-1	CASSPTVPTYNEQFF
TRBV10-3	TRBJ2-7	CAISESSLEVGGQYF
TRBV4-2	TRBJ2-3	CASSQGLGLAGGGTDTQYF
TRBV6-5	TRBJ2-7	CASSSGQGSIHEQYF
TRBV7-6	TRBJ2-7	CASSPGLAFTYEQYF
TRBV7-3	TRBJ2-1	CASSISGTSEPPLFF
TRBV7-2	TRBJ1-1	CASSYQGMNTEAFF
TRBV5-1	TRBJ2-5	CASRAGDQETQYF
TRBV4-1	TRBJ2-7	CASSHRDRGSHEQYF
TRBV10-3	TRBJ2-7	CAISERTGGLGEQYF
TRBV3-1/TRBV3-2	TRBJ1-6	CASSQGQGKNSPLHF
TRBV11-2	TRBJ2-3	CASSYGQRTDTQYF
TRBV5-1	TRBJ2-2	CASSLVGGNTGELFF
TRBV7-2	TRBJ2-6	CASSLKGSNVLTF
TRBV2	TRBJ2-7	CASRQEGEQYF
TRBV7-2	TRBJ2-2	CASSLGSNTGELFF
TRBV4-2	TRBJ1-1	CASSQGDRGNTEAFF
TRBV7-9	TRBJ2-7	CASSSSGDTSKQYF
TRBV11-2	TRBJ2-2	CASSPGLALNTGELFF
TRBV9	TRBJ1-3	CASSVDWTAGNTIYF
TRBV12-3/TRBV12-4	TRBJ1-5	CASSPKQNQPQHF
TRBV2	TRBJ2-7	CASGAGLAGYEQYF
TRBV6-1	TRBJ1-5	CASSDLIREPQHF
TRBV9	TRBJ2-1	CASSVVAGYYNEQFF
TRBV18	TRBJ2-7	CASSPRTGDEQYF
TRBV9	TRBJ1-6	CASSAGGYNSPLHF
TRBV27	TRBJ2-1	CASRRVGGAGEQFF
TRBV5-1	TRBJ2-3	CASSVLAGETDTQYF
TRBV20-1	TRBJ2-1	CSASNRLADNYNEQFF